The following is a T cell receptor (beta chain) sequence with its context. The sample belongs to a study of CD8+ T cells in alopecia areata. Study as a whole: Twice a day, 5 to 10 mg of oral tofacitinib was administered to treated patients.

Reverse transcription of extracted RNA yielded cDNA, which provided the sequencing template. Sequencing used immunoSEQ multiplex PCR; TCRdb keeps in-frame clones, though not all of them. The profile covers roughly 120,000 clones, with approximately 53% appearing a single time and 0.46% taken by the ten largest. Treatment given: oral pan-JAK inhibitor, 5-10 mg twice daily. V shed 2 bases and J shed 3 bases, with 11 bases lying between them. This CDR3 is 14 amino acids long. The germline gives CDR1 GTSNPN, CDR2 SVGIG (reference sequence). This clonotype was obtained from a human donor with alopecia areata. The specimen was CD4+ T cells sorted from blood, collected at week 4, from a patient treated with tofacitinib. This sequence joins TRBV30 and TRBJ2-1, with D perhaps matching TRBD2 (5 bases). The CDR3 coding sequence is TGTGCCTGGAGTTCGAACGGACTCTACAATGAGCAGTTCTTC. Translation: CAWSSNGLYNEQFF.